These T cell receptor beta chains were read from a single sample in a study of blood T cell repertoires in COVID-19. Repertoires were generated with immunoSEQ multiplex PCR, while TCRdb's copy carries only in-frame clones and drops some. Of 200,000 to 250,000 clones in the sample, 80% to 90% were seen once. Sequencing was done on a sample of peripheral blood. The origin of the receptors is a man younger than 35 with active or convalescent COVID-19. The CDR3 runs from the conserved cysteine through the conserved F or W. Fields, in order: clone size, V gene, D gene, J gene, CDR3 protein, CDR3 DNA. The D gene is left open where the match is weak. Some rows mark clone size as missing; the rest say once, few, many or name a class of expanded clone.

abundance: NA; v_gene: TRBV27; d_gene: TRBD1; j_gene: TRBJ1-1; CDR3aa: CASGTGGNTEAFF; CDR3nt: TGTGCCAGCGGCACAGGGGGGAACACTGAAGCTTTCTTT
abundance: NA; v_gene: TRBV5-4; d_gene: NA; j_gene: TRBJ1-2; CDR3aa: CASSLFNRFYGYTF; CDR3nt: TGTGCCAGCAGCTTGTTTAACAGGTTCTATGGCTACACCTTC
abundance: few; v_gene: TRBV19; d_gene: TRBD1; j_gene: TRBJ1-1; CDR3aa: CASSTSGTGRAEAFF; CDR3nt: TGTGCCAGTAGTACCTCCGGGACAGGGCGGGCTGAAGCTTTCTTT
abundance: NA; v_gene: TRBV29-1; d_gene: TRBD2; j_gene: TRBJ2-5; CDR3aa: CSVEGTSGRARTQYF; CDR3nt: TGCAGCGTTGAAGGGACTAGCGGGAGGGCCAGGACCCAGTACTTC
abundance: NA; v_gene: TRBV14; d_gene: TRBD1; j_gene: TRBJ2-7; CDR3aa: CASSQISGTGSYEQYF; CDR3nt: TGTGCCAGCAGTCAAATATCCGGGACAGGGTCATACGAGCAGTACTTC
abundance: NA; v_gene: TRBV5-1; d_gene: TRBD2; j_gene: TRBJ2-7; CDR3aa: CASSLEGLAGREQYF; CDR3nt: TGCGCCAGCAGCTTGGAAGGACTAGCGGGAAGAGAGCAGTACTTC
abundance: once; v_gene: TRBV24-1; d_gene: NA; j_gene: TRBJ2-2; CDR3aa: CATSDLGVSSDDTGELFF; CDR3nt: TGTGCCACCAGTGATTTGGGGGTGTCTAGCGATGACACCGGGGAGCTGTTTTTT
abundance: NA; v_gene: TRBV29-1; d_gene: NA; j_gene: TRBJ2-4; CDR3aa: CSVDAGENIQYF; CDR3nt: TGCAGCGTTGATGCAGGGGAAAACATTCAGTACTTC
abundance: NA; v_gene: TRBV7-2; d_gene: NA; j_gene: TRBJ2-5; CDR3aa: CASSLDLETQYF; CDR3nt: TGTGCCAGCAGCTTAGATCTGGAGACCCAGTACTTC
abundance: NA; v_gene: TRBV7-8; d_gene: NA; j_gene: TRBJ2-7; CDR3aa: CASSLGGDEQYF; CDR3nt: TGTGCCAGCAGCTTAGGAGGTGACGAGCAGTACTTC
abundance: NA; v_gene: TRBV4-3; d_gene: NA; j_gene: TRBJ2-1; CDR3aa: CASSLGGPSYNEQFF; CDR3nt: TGCGCCAGCTCTTTAGGAGGGCCCTCCTACAATGAGCAGTTCTTC
abundance: NA; v_gene: TRBV19; d_gene: TRBD1; j_gene: TRBJ2-7; CDR3aa: CASNVGQGIGEQYF; CDR3nt: TGTGCCAGTAATGTGGGACAGGGGATCGGCGAGCAGTACTTC
abundance: NA; v_gene: TRBV19; d_gene: TRBD2; j_gene: TRBJ2-5; CDR3aa: CASRSGGGQETQYF; CDR3nt: TGTGCCAGCCGGTCCGGCGGGGGACAAGAGACCCAGTACTTC
abundance: NA; v_gene: TRBV19; d_gene: TRBD2; j_gene: TRBJ2-5; CDR3aa: CASSNRVAGDQETQYF; CDR3nt: TGTGCCAGTAGTAACCGAGTAGCGGGAGACCAAGAGACCCAGTACTTC
abundance: NA; v_gene: TRBV5-3; d_gene: NA; j_gene: TRBJ2-7; CDR3aa: CARSLAKGRYEQYF; CDR3nt: TGTGCCAGAAGCTTGGCCAAAGGGAGATACGAGCAGTACTTC
abundance: NA; v_gene: TRBV18; d_gene: TRBD2; j_gene: TRBJ2-5; CDR3aa: CASSPGLAGVWAVGQETQYF; CDR3nt: TGTGCCAGCTCACCAGGGCTAGCGGGAGTTTGGGCTGTTGGTCAAGAGACCCAGTACTTC
abundance: few; v_gene: TRBV19; d_gene: TRBD2; j_gene: TRBJ2-7; CDR3aa: CASSIKRGKNYEQYF; CDR3nt: TGTGCCAGTAGTATTAAGCGGGGAAAAAACTACGAGCAGTACTTC
abundance: NA; v_gene: TRBV6-5; d_gene: NA; j_gene: TRBJ1-1; CDR3aa: CASSDRSWAYTEAFF; CDR3nt: TGTGCCAGCAGCGATCGGTCCTGGGCCTACACTGAAGCTTTCTTT
abundance: NA; v_gene: TRBV11-2; d_gene: TRBD1; j_gene: TRBJ2-2; CDR3aa: CASSWGTGNTGELFF; CDR3nt: TGTGCCAGCAGCTGGGGGACAGGGAACACCGGGGAGCTGTTTTTT
abundance: NA; v_gene: TRBV27; d_gene: TRBD2; j_gene: TRBJ2-2; CDR3aa: CASSLAGGPLIWNTGELFF; CDR3nt: TGTGCCAGCAGTTTGGCGGGAGGGCCGTTAATTTGGAACACCGGGGAGCTGTTTTTT
abundance: NA; v_gene: TRBV7-9; d_gene: TRBD1; j_gene: TRBJ2-7; CDR3aa: CASSLVQGSPLEQYF; CDR3nt: TGTGCCAGCAGCTTAGTACAGGGGAGCCCACTCGAGCAGTACTTC
abundance: few; v_gene: TRBV9; d_gene: TRBD1; j_gene: TRBJ1-5; CDR3aa: CASSDGTGGQPQHF; CDR3nt: TGTGCCAGCAGCGACGGGACAGGGGGGCAGCCCCAGCATTTT